A single sample gave rise to the 30 T cell receptor beta chains below, sequenced in a study of T cells in Graves' hyperthyroidism and ophthalmopathy. Amplification yielded TCR beta CDR3 regions, with RNA transcripts as the source. The TCR CDR3 first-round RT-PCR relied on the HTBI primer set. One entry per CDR3 protein results from TCRdb running MiXCR on the multiplex PCR reads. Among about 540,000 distinct CDR3 sequences listed, 35% to 55% were seen once. What was sequenced was peripheral blood or thyroid tissue (not recorded which). Receptors originate from a woman between 18 and 29 years old with Graves' hyperthyroidism.

The chain uses TRBV7-2 and TRBJ2-7; D is unresolved. Judging by the DNA end, TRBJ2-1 fits better; the J call may be wrong. The CDR3 consists of 14 residues. Per the germline V gene, CDR1 is SGHTA and CDR2 is FQGNSA. Written as DNA, the CDR3 is TGTGCCAGCAGCACGACGGGTCCTTACAATGAGCAGTTCTTC. Translation: CASSTTGPYNEQFF.

CDR3 sequence reads: CASRSSPDGDFAFF. The CDR3 bases are TGTGCCAGCAGATCCTCCCCGGACGGGGATTTTGCTTTCTTT. The genes are TRBV2 and TRBJ1-1; no reliable D call. The CDR3 is 14 residues long. Germline loops: CDR1 SNHLY, CDR2 FYNNEI. V gave up 6 bases and J gave up 11 bases, with 22 bases separating them.

This clonotype has a count of ten or more. V gene TRBV7-8 combines with J gene TRBJ2-7, with unresolved D. V was trimmed by 1 base and J by 3 bases, leaving 7 bases between them. CDR3 length: 13 amino acids. The germline gives CDR1 SGHVS, CDR2 FQNEAQ. In nucleotides, the CDR3 is TGTGCCAGCAGCTTAGGAAAGGGCTACGAGCAGTACTTC. Translation: CASSLGKGYEQYF.

This chain uses TRBV19 with TRBJ2-5; D may be TRBD1 (6 bases). CDR1 and CDR2 (germline): LNHDA, SQIVND (reference sequence). This CDR3 is 13 amino acids long. Trimming left V 4 bases short and J 4 bases short, with 10 bases between. CDR3 DNA: TGTGCCAGTAGTACGGGACACCTAGAGACCCAGTACTTC. This translates into CASSTGHLETQYF.

The rearrangement links TRBV7-2 to TRBJ2-5, with D perhaps matching TRBD2 (5 bases). Trimming removed 11 bases from V and 2 bases from J, with 12 bases in between. The CDR3 has 12 amino acids. Germline V gives CDR1 SGHTA, CDR2 FQGNSA. For the CDR3, the DNA is TGTGCCTGGAGTCGGGGACAAGAGACCCAGTACTTC. It encodes CAWSRGQETQYF.

J is TRBJ1-1 and V is TRBV19, with TRBD1 as a possible D gene (6 bases). In germline, CDR1 is LNHDA, CDR2 SQIVND (reference sequence). The CDR3 loop spans 14 amino acids. The V end was cut by 7 bases, the J end by 0 bases, with 12 bases between. The CDR3 DNA reads as TGTGCCAGTACGCCAGGGGATATGAACACTGAAGCTTTCTTT. This encodes CASTPGDMNTEAFF.

This clonotype was counted ten times or more. The chain carries TRBV2 and TRBJ1-5; D perhaps matches TRBD1 (5 bases). The germline V gene has CDR1 SNHLY and CDR2 FYNNEI. The CDR3 has 14 amino acids. V was pared by 7 bases and J by 5 bases, with 15 bases between. The CDR3 loop is CASMWQGGHQPQHF. CDR3 DNA sequence: TGTGCCAGCATGTGGCAGGGAGGACATCAGCCCCAGCATTTT.

The V gene is TRBV2, the J gene TRBJ1-5, with no clear D. Germline V gives CDR1 SNHLY, CDR2 FYNNEI. The CDR3 consists of 15 residues. CDR3 loop: CASAPRAVYNQPQHF. The CDR3 DNA follows: TGTGCTAGTGCTCCAAGGGCCGTTTACAATCAGCCCCAGCATTTT.

This clonotype has more than one count but fewer than ten. One end of the junction is discordant with germline, which a read error may explain. The genes are TRBV10-3 and TRBJ2-5; D unclear. The CDR3 is made up of 12 amino acids. In germline, CDR1 is ENHRY, CDR2 SYGVKD. CDR3 nucleotide sequence: TGTGCCAGCAGTGACGACGTCAAGACCCAGTACTTC. Translating it yields CASSDDVKTQYF.

J is TRBJ1-2 and V is TRBV20-1, with D possibly matching TRBD1 (5 bases). This CDR3 spans 12 amino acids. Per the germline V gene, CDR1 is DFQATT and CDR2 is SNEGSKA (reference sequence). Written as DNA, the CDR3 is TGCCGGACATCCCCGCCGGACTATGGCTACACCTTC. Protein product: CRTSPPDYGYTF.

On this clonotype: A much bigger clone sits one base away, suggesting this may be a read error. The chain joins TRBV10-3 to TRBJ1-2, with 7 nucleotides matching TRBD1. The CDR3 loop spans 15 amino acids. CDR1 and CDR2 (germline): ENHRY, SYGVKD. In DNA, the CDR3 is TGTGCCACCAGTGACCCAGACAGGGTTTCGTATGGCTACACCTTC. This gives the protein CATSDPDRVSYGYTF.

This chain uses TRBV7-3 with TRBJ1-6; D is perhaps TRBD1 (5 bases). The CDR3 runs 16 residues. Germline V lookup: CDR1 SGHTA, CDR2 FQGTGA. Trimming took 2 bases from V and 5 from J, leaving 13 bases between them. CDR3 protein: CASSLGNNRNNSPLHF. The CDR3 nucleotides are TGTGCCAGCAGCTTAGGCAATAACAGGAATAATTCACCCCTCCACTTT.

The chain combines TRBV2 with TRBJ2-7, with a tentative D call TRBD1 (5 bases). This CDR3 is built from 15 residues. Germline V gene data show CDR1 as SNHLY and CDR2 as FYNNEI. V was shortened by 4 bases and J by 7 bases, with 20 bases between the two germline ends. The CDR3, as DNA: TGTGCCAGCAGTGTAGGTCAGGGCGGCCTTAGGGAGCAGTACTTC. Translation gives CASSVGQGGLREQYF.

The CDR3 DNA sequence: TGTGCCAGCAGCCAAGAGGTAGAGGGAACCCAGACCCAGTACTTC. Amino acid sequence: CASSQEVEGTQTQYF. This chain uses TRBV7-2 with TRBJ2-5, with D perhaps TRBD2 (5 bases). Per germline, CDR1 SGHTA and CDR2 FQGNSA. The CDR3 length is 15 residues. The V end was cut by 5 bases, the J end by 6 bases, with 19 bases between. The full variable domain, completed using reference TRBV7-2 and TRBJ2-5, is GAGVSQSPSNKVTEKGKDVELRCDPISGHTALYWYRQSLGQGLEFLIYFQGNSAPDKSGLPSDRFSAERTGGSVSTLTIQRTQQEDSAVYLCASSQEVEGTQTQYFGPGTRLLVL.

This clonotype was counted only a few times. The V and J genes are TRBV7-2 and TRBJ1-6; D is unresolved. Per germline, CDR1 SGHTA and CDR2 FQGNSA. This CDR3 contains 18 residues. V was cut by 2 bases and J by 0 bases, with 14 bases left in between. CDR3 region: CASSLLYALSSYNSPLHF. The CDR3 coding sequence is TGTGCCAGCAGCTTACTGTACGCTTTGAGCTCCTATAATTCACCCCTCCACTTT.

This clonotype has at least ten counts. Since a much larger clone is just one base distant, this may be a read error. The chain is built from TRBV24-1 and TRBJ1-2; 7 bases are shared with TRBD1. V was clipped by 4 bases and J by 4 bases; unmatched bases: 2. Germline values: CDR1 KGHDR, CDR2 SFDVKD. The CDR3 runs 13 residues. The CDR3 region has the DNA TGTGCCACCAGTGACCCAGGGGGCTATGGCTACACCTTC. Translated, it gives CATSDPGGYGYTF.

This chain uses TRBV15 with TRBJ2-5; D remains ambiguous. Looked up from germline, CDR1 is LNHNV and CDR2 is YYDKDF (reference sequence). V was pared by 5 bases and J by 5 bases, with 15 bases between. The length of the CDR3 is 14 residues. The chain's CDR3 is CATSRTGLGETQYF. The CDR3, as DNA: TGTGCCACCAGCCGCACCGGGCTTGGGGAGACCCAGTACTTC.

The rearrangement links TRBV19 to TRBJ2-7, with TRBD2 as a possible D gene (5 bases). The V gene's germline CDR1 is LNHDA and CDR2 SQIVND (reference sequence). The CDR3 extends over 15 amino acids. V was shortened by 9 bases and J by 0 bases, with 18 bases between the two germline ends. CDR3 residues: CASSQRYSDSYEQYF. The CDR3 DNA reads TGTGCCAGCAGCCAGCGATATAGCGACTCCTACGAGCAGTACTTC.

The J gene is TRBJ2-6, the V gene TRBV4-1, with D possibly matching TRBD2 (5 bases). This CDR3 is 17 amino acids long. Per the germline V gene, CDR1 is MGHRA and CDR2 is YSYEKL. Trimming took 3 bases from V and 1 from J, leaving 13 bases between them. CDR3 sequence reads: CASSHPGRGSGANVLTF. The CDR3 region has the DNA TGCGCCAGCAGCCATCCGGGCCGAGGGTCTGGGGCCAACGTCCTGACTTTC.

This clonotype was recorded only once. One end of the junction is discordant with germline, which a read error may explain. V and J are TRBV2 and TRBJ1-2; 9 nucleotides align to TRBD1. The CDR3 loop spans 16 amino acids. The germline CDR1 and CDR2 sequences are SNHLY and FYNNEI. In nucleotides, the CDR3 is TGTGCCAACAGTGAATTACAGGGGGCGCTGGACTATGGCTACACCTTC. This sequence encodes CANSELQGALDYGYTF.

This chain connects TRBV7-9 to TRBJ2-2; 11 nucleotides line up with TRBD2. Trimming removed 4 bases from V and 11 bases from J; junction bases left unmatched: 6. CDR1 is SEHNR, CDR2 FQNEAQ, per germline (reference sequence). There are 14 residues in the CDR3. The CDR3 spells CASSWTGTSGELFF. The CDR3 coding sequence is TGTGCCAGCAGCTGGACCGGGACTAGCGGCGAGCTGTTTTTT. Complete variable domain (other parts from reference TRBV7-9 and TRBJ2-2): DTGVSQNPRHKITKRGQNVTFRCDPISEHNRLYWYRQTLGQGPEFLTYFQNEAQLEKSRLLSDRFSAERPKGSFSTLEIQRTEQGDSAMYLCASSWTGTSGELFFGEGSRLTVL.

This clonotype was seen ten or more times. The rearrangement links TRBV29-1 to TRBJ1-2; D possibly corresponds to TRBD1 (6 bases). Germline assignment: CDR1 SQVTM and CDR2 ANQGSEA. V was pared by 3 bases and J by 3 bases, with 14 bases between. The CDR3 consists of 14 residues. CDR3 DNA sequence: TGCAGCGTTGAGTTAGAGAGGGGGTACTATGGCTACACCTTC. Protein: CSVELERGYYGYTF.

This clonotype was recorded a few times. The chain carries TRBV2 and TRBJ1-6; the D is unclear. This CDR3 spans 15 amino acids. Trimming stripped 5 bases from V and 7 bases from J, with 15 bases between. Per germline, CDR1 SNHLY and CDR2 FYNNEI. The CDR3 loop is CASSWGGSDNSPLHF. In DNA, the CDR3 is TGTGCCAGCAGTTGGGGTGGGAGTGACAATTCACCCCTCCACTTT.

The chain employs TRBV14 and TRBJ1-2; no clear D gene. CDR1 SGHDN and CDR2 FVKESK come from the germline V gene. The CDR3 contains 12 residues. The V end lost 2 bases, the J end lost 13 bases, and 14 bases lay between the germline ends. Written as DNA, the CDR3 is TGTGCCAGCAGCCAAATTTCCGAGCGGCGCACCTTC. This encodes CASSQISERRTF.

This clonotype appeared a single time. The chain is built from TRBV7-3 and TRBJ2-5, with D possibly TRBD1 on 6 matching bases. V lost 2 bases and J lost 5, with 12 bases in between. The germline V gene has CDR1 SGHTA and CDR2 FQGTGA. The CDR3 sequence is 14 residues long. CDR3 nucleotides: TGTGCCAGCAGCTTATCCAGGGGCGGGGAGACCCAGTACTTC. Its protein product is CASSLSRGGETQYF.

This clonotype has only a few counts. The rearrangement joins TRBV9 to TRBJ2-5; 7 positions agree with TRBD2. Per germline, CDR1 SGDLS and CDR2 YYNGEE. This CDR3 region has 16 residues. Trimming took 4 bases from V and 4 from J; bases not matched to a gene: 13. The CDR3 is CASSQDSGIGGETQYF. DNA for the CDR3: TGTGCCAGCAGCCAAGACAGCGGGATCGGGGGAGAGACCCAGTACTTC.

This clonotype was counted at least ten times. The J gene is TRBJ2-7, the V gene TRBV7-6; D uncertain. The CDR3 covers 13 residues. V was trimmed by 4 bases and J by 2 bases, leaving 9 bases between them. Germline assignment: CDR1 SGHVS and CDR2 FNYEAQ. The CDR3 DNA reads as TGTGCCAGCAGCTCTAGTCTGACCTACGAGCAGTACTTC. Translated: CASSSSLTYEQYF.

With regard to this clonotype: In this CDR3 the conserved last residue, phenylalanine or tryptophan, is missing, so a read error is likely. Because the CDR3's place on the DNA is in doubt, the DNA is left out and the CDR3 is given as listed by TCRdb. This chain uses TRBV7-2 with TRBJ2-5. The CDR3 totals 8 residues, both ends included. Germline values: CDR1 SGHTA, CDR2 FQGNSA. CDR3 protein: CASSLSLP.

This clonotype appeared a few times. The J gene is TRBJ2-7, the V gene TRBV10-3, with TRBD2 as a possible D gene (6 bases). This CDR3 is 13 amino acids long. V was trimmed by 10 bases and J by 4 bases, leaving 17 bases between them. Germline CDR1 ENHRY, CDR2 SYGVKD. The CDR3 sequence is CASSLGGEYEQYF. The CDR3 coding sequence is TGTGCCAGCTCCCTGGGGGGAGAGTACGAGCAGTACTTC.

This clonotype was counted only a few times. The V call is TRBV2, the J call TRBJ1-2; D uncertain. The CDR3 covers 14 residues. V lost 6 bases to trimming and J lost 1 base, with 12 bases between them. Germline V gene lookup returns CDR1 SNHLY and CDR2 FYNNEI. The CDR3 DNA follows: TGTGCCAGCAGCCAAGAAGGCAGTAACTATGGCTACACCTTC. Amino acids: CASSQEGSNYGYTF.